Shown below are 25 T cell receptor beta chains from a single sample sequenced in a study of long-term antiretroviral therapy in people with HIV. Investigators performed immunoSEQ version v3.0 at survey level. Produced via immunoSEQ multiplex PCR; TCRdb's table is partial and in-frame only. Of about 43,000 clones in the sample, around nine tenths are singletons; the top ten hold approximately 5%. The material sequenced was unsorted PBMCs, taken 0.1 years before starting antiretroviral therapy. These receptors were taken from a woman aged 45 to 65 with HIV.

This chain joins TRBV19 and TRBJ2-5, with 11 bases identical to TRBD2. V lost 6 bases, J lost 5 bases, and 20 bases stayed unmatched. In germline, CDR1 is LNHDA, CDR2 SQIVND (reference sequence). The CDR3 sequence is 19 residues long. For the CDR3, the DNA is TGTGCCAGTAGCCCTTCGTACCTTCCGACTAGCGGGGCGGCGGAGACCCAGTACTTC. It translates to CASSPSYLPTSGAAETQYF.

This clone came up a few times. The gene calls are TRBV5-1 and TRBJ1-2, with D possibly TRBD1 on 5 matching bases. Germline CDR1 SGHRS, CDR2 YFSETQ. The CDR3 consists of 15 residues. Trimming took off 1 base at V and 0 bases at J, with 10 bases between the two ends. The CDR3 bases are TGCGCCAGCAGCTTGCATGAGGGGCCTAACTATGGCTACACCTTC. This sequence encodes CASSLHEGPNYGYTF.

The CDR3 DNA reads TGTGCCAGCTCACCGAAGGGCAACGAGCAGTACTTC. This encodes CASSPKGNEQYF. This chain uses TRBV18 with TRBJ2-7; D not resolved. This CDR3 comprises 12 residues. Per germline, CDR1 KGHSH and CDR2 LQKENI. The V gene lost 3 bases and the J gene lost 5 bases, with 8 bases spanning the gap.

This clone has a handful of counts. The chain uses TRBV5-5 and TRBJ2-1; no clear D gene. The CDR3 is 13 residues long. V dropped 3 bases and J dropped 5 bases, with 9 bases sitting between them. Per germline, CDR1 SGHKS and CDR2 YYEKEE (reference sequence). The CDR3 is CASSYGPDNEQFF. CDR3 bases: TGTGCCAGCAGCTACGGACCCGACAATGAGCAGTTCTTC. Complete variable domain (other parts from reference TRBV5-5 and TRBJ2-1): DAGVTQSPTHLIKTRGQQVTLRCSPISGHKSVSWYQQVLGQGPQFIFQYYEKEERGRGNFPDRFSARQFPNYSSELNVNALLLGDSALYLCASSYGPDNEQFFGPGTRLTVL.

This clone showed up just a few times. The J gene is TRBJ1-5, the V gene TRBV30; perhaps TRBD1 as D (6 bases). Germline V gene sequence: CDR1 GTSNPN, CDR2 SVGIG (reference sequence). The CDR3 runs to 14 residues. The V gene lost 2 bases and the J gene lost 6 bases, with 14 bases spanning the gap. For the CDR3, the DNA is TGTGCCTGGAGTCCCGGAGGGGGTATTCAGCCCCAGCATTTT. Its translation: CAWSPGGGIQPQHF.

The chain combines TRBV6-5 with TRBJ2-7; D unresolved. Trimming shortened V by 8 bases and J by 3 bases, and 11 bases separated the two germline ends. This CDR3 has 12 amino acids. The germline CDR1 and CDR2 sequences are MNHEY and SVGAGI. The CDR3 sequence: CASGRSLYEQYF. CDR3 in DNA: TGTGCCAGCGGAAGAAGCCTCTACGAGCAGTACTTC.

The CDR3 spells CASSIDRVRDQPQHF. The DNA of the CDR3 is TGTGCCAGTAGTATAGACAGGGTTCGGGATCAGCCCCAGCATTTT. The chain is built from TRBV19 and TRBJ1-5; possibly TRBD1 for D (5 bases). This CDR3 spans 15 amino acids. V shed 0 bases and J shed 5 bases, with 11 bases lying between them. Germline V lookup: CDR1 LNHDA, CDR2 SQIVND (reference sequence).

V is TRBV18 and J is TRBJ2-3, with D uncertain. Looked up from germline, CDR1 is KGHSH and CDR2 is LQKENI. This CDR3 has 14 amino acids. Between the trimmed V and J ends, which lost 4 bases and 1 base, there was a span of 9 bases. The CDR3 bases are TGTGCCAGCTCACTATCATCGGGCACAGATACGCAGTATTTT. The encoded protein is CASSLSSGTDTQYF.

This rearrangement joins TRBV11-2 to TRBJ1-6, with D possibly TRBD1 on 6 matching bases. The CDR3 loop spans 16 amino acids. Trimming cost V 0 bases and J 7 bases, with 13 bases left between them. Germline V gene data show CDR1 as SGHAT and CDR2 as FQNNGV. For the CDR3, the DNA is TGTGCCAGCAGCTTAGATCTCCCGGGGGCGAATTCACCCCTCCACTTT. Protein: CASSLDLPGANSPLHF.

This chain links TRBV29-1 with TRBJ2-1, with TRBD1 matching over 8 bases. The germline V gene has CDR1 SQVTM and CDR2 ANQGSEA. This CDR3 comprises 12 residues. The ends lost 8 bases at V and 4 bases at J; junction bases unmatched: 4. CDR3 amino acids: CSTRTGYNEQFF. Here the CDR3 DNA reads TGCAGCACAAGGACAGGGTACAATGAGCAGTTCTTC.

This clone is large by share. The rearrangement links TRBV2 to TRBJ1-6; D might be TRBD1 (6 bases). Trimming cost V 4 bases and J 2 bases, with 12 bases left between them. The CDR3 has 16 amino acids. Germline loops: CDR1 SNHLY, CDR2 FYNNEI. The CDR3 region has the DNA TGTGCCAGCAGTGTTGGGGGCGCAACCTATAATTCACCCCTCCACTTT. It specifies CASSVGGATYNSPLHF.

This clone was observed a few times. The chain recombines TRBV18 with TRBJ1-2, with 8 bases matching TRBD1. Trimming cost V 6 bases and J 6 bases; bases outside gene matches: 6. Looked up from germline, CDR1 is KGHSH and CDR2 is LQKENI. The CDR3 sequence is 13 residues long. DNA of the CDR3: TGTGCCAGCTCTGAGGACAGGGTCGATGGCTACACCTTC. Its protein product is CASSEDRVDGYTF. Supplemented by reference TRBV18 and TRBJ1-2, the full variable domain reads NAGVMQNPRHLVRRRGQEARLRCSPMKGHSHVYWYRQLPEEGLKFMVYLQKENIIDESGMPKERFSAEFPKEGPSILRIQQVVRGDSAAYFCASSEDRVDGYTFGSGTRLTVV.

This chain uses TRBV6-5 with TRBJ1-2; possibly TRBD1 for D (6 bases). The CDR3 is 14 amino acids. V lost 5 bases and J 6 bases, leaving 16 bases between the germline ends. Germline V gene data show CDR1 as MNHEY and CDR2 as SVGAGI. The CDR3, as DNA: TGTGCCAGCAGTGGACTCAGGGGTGTGGATGGCTACACCTTC. This encodes CASSGLRGVDGYTF.

This sequence joins TRBV7-2 and TRBJ2-5; maybe TRBD2 (7 bases). Trimming took off 3 bases at V and 4 bases at J, with 15 bases between the two ends. Germline assignment: CDR1 SGHTA and CDR2 FQGNSA. The CDR3 runs 15 residues. The CDR3: CASSFEGGGRETQYF. CDR3 nucleotide sequence: TGTGCCAGCAGCTTTGAGGGGGGGGGCCGAGAGACCCAGTACTTC.

The V and J genes are TRBV19 and TRBJ1-6; maybe TRBD1 (6 bases). V lost 1 base to trimming and J lost 7 bases, with 17 bases between them. Looked up from germline, CDR1 is LNHDA and CDR2 is SQIVND (reference sequence). This CDR3 comprises 17 residues. The DNA of the CDR3 is TGTGCCAGTAGTATAGCTTCCGGGGGCGGTTGGAATTCACCCCTCCACTTT. Translating gives CASSIASGGGWNSPLHF.

For the CDR3, the DNA is TGTGCCAGCAGCTTAGTGACTGGGGGCAGGAAGACCCAGTACTTC. Translation gives CASSLVTGGRKTQYF. V gene TRBV7-2 combines with J gene TRBJ2-5, with D possibly TRBD1 on 6 matching bases. Germline CDR1 is SGHTA and CDR2 is FQGNSA. The CDR3 runs 15 residues. Trimming left V 1 base short and J 6 bases short, with 15 bases between.

The V call is TRBV5-4, the J call TRBJ1-6; D is unresolved. CDR3 length: 15 amino acids. Trimming pared 1 base from V and 7 bases from J, leaving 12 bases between. Germline V gives CDR1 SGHNT, CDR2 YYREEE (reference sequence). The CDR3 sequence is CASSLTPGVNSPLHF. The CDR3 DNA follows: TGTGCCAGCAGCTTGACACCCGGGGTCAATTCACCCCTCCACTTT.

The rearrangement uses TRBV7-2 and TRBJ1-4; TRBD1 matches at 9 bases. Germline V CDR1 and CDR2: SGHTA, FQGNSA. CDR3 size: 14 residues. J was trimmed by 7 bases and V by 6 bases; bases with no gene match: 6. CDR3: CASSRQGGGEKLFF. The CDR3 bases are TGTGCCAGCAGTAGACAGGGGGGAGGTGAAAAACTGTTTTTT.

This chain connects TRBV29-1 to TRBJ2-3; D perhaps matches TRBD1 (5 bases). The V gene lost 6 bases and the J gene lost 4 bases, with 14 bases spanning the gap. Germline loops: CDR1 SQVTM, CDR2 ANQGSEA. The CDR3 has 13 amino acids. The CDR3 loop reads CSVVRLGADTQYF. Written as DNA, the CDR3 is TGCAGCGTCGTCCGGCTAGGGGCAGATACGCAGTATTTT.

The chain is built from TRBV25-1 and TRBJ1-2; D uncertain. CDR3 length: 13 amino acids. V gave up 6 bases and J gave up 0 bases, with 8 bases separating them. Germline V CDR1 and CDR2: MGHDK, SYGVNS. CDR3 protein: CASRSDANYGYTF. The CDR3 bases are TGTGCCAGCAGGTCGGATGCTAACTATGGCTACACCTTC.

J is TRBJ2-3 and V is TRBV5-8; D not certain. CDR3 length: 15 amino acids. Trimming removed 3 bases at V and 3 bases at J, with 14 bases between. Germline CDR1 and CDR2: SGHTS and YDEGEE. The CDR3 DNA is TGTGCCAGCAGCTCCCGCCTAAGCCGGACAGATACGCAGTATTTT. Translation: CASSSRLSRTDTQYF.

The V and J genes are TRBV2 and TRBJ1-5; maybe TRBD1 (5 bases). The V gene's germline CDR1 is SNHLY and CDR2 FYNNEI. Between the trimmed V and J ends, which lost 0 bases and 7 bases, there was a span of 13 bases. This CDR3 comprises 15 residues. CDR3 coding DNA: TGTGCCAGCAGTGAAGCGAGAGGGGCCGGGCAGCCCCAGCATTTT. Translated, it gives CASSEARGAGQPQHF.

The genes are TRBV7-3 and TRBJ1-1; D uncertain. The CDR3 runs to 13 residues. Per the germline V gene, CDR1 is SGHTA and CDR2 is FQGTGA. The V end lost 0 bases, the J end lost 9 bases, and 11 bases lay between the germline ends. CDR3 sequence reads: CASSLTGSPKAFF. The CDR3 DNA sequence: TGTGCCAGCAGCTTAACCGGTAGTCCTAAAGCTTTCTTT.

The chain employs TRBV7-3 and TRBJ1-5; D remains ambiguous. The V end lost 1 base, the J end lost 4 bases, and 17 bases lay between the germline ends. Germline assignment: CDR1 SGHTA and CDR2 FQGTGA. The CDR3 totals 17 residues. CDR3 amino acids: CASSLNILRVWNQPQHF. CDR3 nucleotide sequence: TGTGCCAGCAGCTTAAATATATTGAGGGTTTGGAATCAGCCCCAGCATTTT.

The chain joins TRBV6-1 to TRBJ2-7; TRBD2 aligns across 15 bases. After removal of 5 bases from V and 2 bases from J, the junction contained 1 base not matched to a gene. This CDR3 spans 15 amino acids. In germline, CDR1 is MNHNS, CDR2 SASEGT. The CDR3 DNA follows: TGTGCCAGCAGTTGGACTAGCGGGGGGGCCTACGAGCAGTACTTC. Translating it yields CASSWTSGGAYEQYF.